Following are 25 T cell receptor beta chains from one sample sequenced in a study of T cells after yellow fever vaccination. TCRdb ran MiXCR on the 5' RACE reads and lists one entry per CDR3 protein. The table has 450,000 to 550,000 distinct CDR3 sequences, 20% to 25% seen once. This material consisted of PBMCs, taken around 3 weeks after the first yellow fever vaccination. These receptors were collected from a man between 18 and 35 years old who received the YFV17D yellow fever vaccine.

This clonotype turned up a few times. CDR3 sequence: CASSIVGTPYNEQFF. CDR3 DNA: TGTGCCAGTAGTATAGTTGGGACACCTTACAATGAGCAGTTCTTC. The V gene is TRBV19, the J gene TRBJ2-1, with D possibly being TRBD1 (6 bases). Trimming shortened V by 1 base and J by 4 bases, and 11 bases separated the two germline ends. The V gene's germline CDR1 is LNHDA and CDR2 SQIVND (reference sequence). This CDR3 has 15 residues.

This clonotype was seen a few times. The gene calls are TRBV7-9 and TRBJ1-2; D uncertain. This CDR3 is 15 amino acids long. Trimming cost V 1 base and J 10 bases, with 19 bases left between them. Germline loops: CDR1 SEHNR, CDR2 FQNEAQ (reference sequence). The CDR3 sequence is CASSLEVSGVSVYTF. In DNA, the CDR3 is TGTGCCAGCAGCTTAGAAGTTAGTGGCGTCTCGGTCTACACCTTC.

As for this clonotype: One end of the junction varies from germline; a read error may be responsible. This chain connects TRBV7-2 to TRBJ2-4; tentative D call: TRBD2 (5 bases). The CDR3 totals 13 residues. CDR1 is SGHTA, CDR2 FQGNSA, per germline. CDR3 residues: CASSFDLVTDCRF. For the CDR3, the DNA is TGTGCCAGCAGCTTTGACCTCGTGACGGACTGCCGCTTC.

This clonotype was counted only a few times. CDR3 nucleotides: TGCGCCAGCAGTGAGTCCCTAGCGGGGCACACAGATACGCAGTATTTT. This encodes CASSESLAGHTDTQYF. V usage is TRBV10-1 and J usage is TRBJ2-3; 9 nucleotides line up with TRBD2. CDR1 and CDR2 (germline): WNHNN, SYGVQD (reference sequence). Germline trimming cut 0 bases from V and 2 bases from J; bases unmatched to any gene: 3. CDR3 length equals 16 residues.

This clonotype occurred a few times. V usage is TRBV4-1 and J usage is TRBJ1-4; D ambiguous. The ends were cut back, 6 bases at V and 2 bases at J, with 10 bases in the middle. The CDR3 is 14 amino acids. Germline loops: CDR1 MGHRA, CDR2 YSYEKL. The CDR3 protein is CASRSPGTNEKLFF. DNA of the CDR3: TGCGCCAGCAGATCCCCAGGCACTAATGAAAAACTGTTTTTT.

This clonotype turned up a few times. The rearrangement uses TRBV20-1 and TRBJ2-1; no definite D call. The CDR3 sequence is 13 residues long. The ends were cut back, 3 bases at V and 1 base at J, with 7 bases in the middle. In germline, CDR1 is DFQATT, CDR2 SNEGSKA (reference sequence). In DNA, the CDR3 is TGCAGTGCTAGGGCGAGTTCCTACAATGAGCAGTTCTTC. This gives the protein CSARASSYNEQFF.

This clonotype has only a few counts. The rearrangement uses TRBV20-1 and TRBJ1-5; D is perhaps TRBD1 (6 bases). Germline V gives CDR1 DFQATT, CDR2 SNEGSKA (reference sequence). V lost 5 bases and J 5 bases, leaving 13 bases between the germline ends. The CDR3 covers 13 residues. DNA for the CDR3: TGCAGTGCTCTCCGGGACATTGATCAGCCCCAGCATTTT. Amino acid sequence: CSALRDIDQPQHF.

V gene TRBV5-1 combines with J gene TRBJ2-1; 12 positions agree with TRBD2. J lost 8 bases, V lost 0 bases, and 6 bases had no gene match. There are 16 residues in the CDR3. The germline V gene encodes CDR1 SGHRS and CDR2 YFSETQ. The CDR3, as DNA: TGCGCCAGCAGCTTGGTACTAGCGGGGGGAAGGGATGAGCAGTTCTTC. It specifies CASSLVLAGGRDEQFF. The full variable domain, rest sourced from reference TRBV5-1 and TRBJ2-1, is KAGVTQTPRYLIKTRGQQVTLSCSPISGHRSVSWYQQTPGQGLQFLFEYFSETQRNKGNFPGRFSGRQFSNSRSEMNVSTLELGDSALYLCASSLVLAGGRDEQFFGPGTRLTVL.

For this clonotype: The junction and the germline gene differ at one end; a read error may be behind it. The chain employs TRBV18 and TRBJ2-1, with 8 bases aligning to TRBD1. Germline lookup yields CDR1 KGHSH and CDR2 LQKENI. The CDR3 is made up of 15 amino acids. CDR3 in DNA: TGTGCCAGCTCACCGGCGACAGGGGAGTACAATGAACAGTTCTTC. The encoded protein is CASSPATGEYNEQFF.

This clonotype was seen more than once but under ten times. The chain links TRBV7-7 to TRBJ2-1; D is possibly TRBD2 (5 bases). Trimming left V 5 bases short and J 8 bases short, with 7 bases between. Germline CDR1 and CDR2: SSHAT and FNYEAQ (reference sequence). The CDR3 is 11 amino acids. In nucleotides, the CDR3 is TGTGCCAGCAGCGGAGGCGATGAGCAGTTCTTC. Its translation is CASSGGDEQFF.

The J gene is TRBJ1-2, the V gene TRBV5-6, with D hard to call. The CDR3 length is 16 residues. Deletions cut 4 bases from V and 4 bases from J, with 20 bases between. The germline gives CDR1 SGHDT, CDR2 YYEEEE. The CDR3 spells CASSLEGGEPVYGYTF. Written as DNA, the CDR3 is TGTGCCAGCAGCCTAGAAGGTGGAGAACCAGTCTATGGCTACACCTTC.

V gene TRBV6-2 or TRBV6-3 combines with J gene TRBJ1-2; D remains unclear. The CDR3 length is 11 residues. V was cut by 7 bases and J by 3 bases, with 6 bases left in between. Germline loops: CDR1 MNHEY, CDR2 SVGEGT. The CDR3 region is CASTNHYGYTF. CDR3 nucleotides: TGTGCCAGCACCAACCACTATGGCTACACCTTC.

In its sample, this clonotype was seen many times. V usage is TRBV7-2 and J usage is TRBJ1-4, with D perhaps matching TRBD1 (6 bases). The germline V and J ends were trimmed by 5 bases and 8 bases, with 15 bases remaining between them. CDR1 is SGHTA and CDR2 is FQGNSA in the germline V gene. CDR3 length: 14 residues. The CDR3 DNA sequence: TGTGCCAGCAGCCCAGACATGGGGGCCGAAAAACTGTTTTTT. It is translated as CASSPDMGAEKLFF.

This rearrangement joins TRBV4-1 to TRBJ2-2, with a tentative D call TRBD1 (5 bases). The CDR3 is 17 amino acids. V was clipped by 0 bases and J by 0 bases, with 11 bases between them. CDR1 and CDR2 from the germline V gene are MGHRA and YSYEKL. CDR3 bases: TGCGCCAGCAGCCAAGAGGGGCAGGGCGCGAACACCGGGGAGCTGTTTTTT. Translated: CASSQEGQGANTGELFF.

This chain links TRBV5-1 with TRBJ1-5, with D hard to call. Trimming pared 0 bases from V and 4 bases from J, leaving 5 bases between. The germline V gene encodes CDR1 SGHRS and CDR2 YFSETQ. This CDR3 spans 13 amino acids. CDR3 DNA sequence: TGCGCCAGCAGCTTGGCTCAGAATCAGCCCCAGCATTTT. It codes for CASSLAQNQPQHF.

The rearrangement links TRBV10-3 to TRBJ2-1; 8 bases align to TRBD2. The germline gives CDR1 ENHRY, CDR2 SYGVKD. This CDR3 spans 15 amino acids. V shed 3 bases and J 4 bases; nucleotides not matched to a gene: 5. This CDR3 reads CAISDSGGVYNEQFF. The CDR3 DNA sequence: TGTGCCATCAGTGACTCGGGGGGGGTATACAATGAGCAGTTCTTC.

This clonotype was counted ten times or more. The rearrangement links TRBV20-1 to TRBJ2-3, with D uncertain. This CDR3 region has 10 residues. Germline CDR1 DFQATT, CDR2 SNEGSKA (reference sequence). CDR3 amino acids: CSARTDTQYF. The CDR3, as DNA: TGCAGCGCCCGCACAGATACGCAGTATTTT.

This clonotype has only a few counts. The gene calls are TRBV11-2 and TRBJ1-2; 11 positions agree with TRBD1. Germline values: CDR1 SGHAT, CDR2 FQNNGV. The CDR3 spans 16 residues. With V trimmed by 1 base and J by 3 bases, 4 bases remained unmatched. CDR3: CASSLAGTGGYYGYTF. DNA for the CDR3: TGTGCCAGCAGCTTAGCCGGGACAGGGGGTTACTATGGCTACACCTTC. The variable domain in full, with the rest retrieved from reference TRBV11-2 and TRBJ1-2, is EAGVAQSPRYKIIEKRQSVAFWCNPISGHATLYWYQQILGQGPKLLIQFQNNGVVDDSQLPKDRFSAERLKGVDSTLKIQPAKLEDSAVYLCASSLAGTGGYYGYTFGSGTRLTVV.

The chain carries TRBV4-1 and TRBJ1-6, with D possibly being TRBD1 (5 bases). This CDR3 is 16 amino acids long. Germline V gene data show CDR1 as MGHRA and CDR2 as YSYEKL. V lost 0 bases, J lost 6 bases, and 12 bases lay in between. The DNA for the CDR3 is TGCGCCAGCAGCCAAGAAACTTGGGACTTTAATTCACCCCTCCACTTT. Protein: CASSQETWDFNSPLHF.

CDR3 residues: CASSQDWAGGSYEQYV. The CDR3 nucleotides read TGCGCCAGCAGCCAAGATTGGGCAGGAGGATCCTACGAGCAGTACGTC. The chain is built from TRBV4-3 and TRBJ2-7; the D gene is possibly TRBD2 (5 bases). Trimming removed 0 bases at V and 1 base at J, with 13 bases between. Per the germline V gene, CDR1 is LGHNA and CDR2 is YSLEER. The CDR3 has 16 amino acids.

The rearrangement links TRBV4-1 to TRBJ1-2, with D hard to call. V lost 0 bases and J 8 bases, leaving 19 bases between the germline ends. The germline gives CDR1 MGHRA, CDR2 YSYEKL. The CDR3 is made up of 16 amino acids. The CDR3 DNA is TGCGCCAGCAGCCAAGAATTCGGCGGGTTGGGGAAAGGCTACACCTTC. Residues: CASSQEFGGLGKGYTF.

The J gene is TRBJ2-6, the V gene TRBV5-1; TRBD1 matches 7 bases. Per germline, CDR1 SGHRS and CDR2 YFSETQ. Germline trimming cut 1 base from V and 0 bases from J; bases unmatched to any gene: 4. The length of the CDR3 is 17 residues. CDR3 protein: CASSLRAGGSGANVLTF. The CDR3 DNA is TGCGCCAGCAGCTTGAGAGCAGGGGGCTCTGGGGCCAACGTCCTGACTTTC.

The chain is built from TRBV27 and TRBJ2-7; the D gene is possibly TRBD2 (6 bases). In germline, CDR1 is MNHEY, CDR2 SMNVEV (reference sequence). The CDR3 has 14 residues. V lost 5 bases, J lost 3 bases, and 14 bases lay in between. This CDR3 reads CASSPRDWDYEQYV. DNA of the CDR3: TGTGCCAGCAGTCCCCGGGACTGGGACTACGAGCAGTACGTC.

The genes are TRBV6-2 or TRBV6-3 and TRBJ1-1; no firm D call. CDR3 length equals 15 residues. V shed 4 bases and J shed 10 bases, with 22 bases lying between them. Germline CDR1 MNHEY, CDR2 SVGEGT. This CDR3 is CASSSITKAAHRAFF. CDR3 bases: TGTGCCAGCAGTTCCATCACGAAGGCGGCCCACCGAGCTTTCTTT.

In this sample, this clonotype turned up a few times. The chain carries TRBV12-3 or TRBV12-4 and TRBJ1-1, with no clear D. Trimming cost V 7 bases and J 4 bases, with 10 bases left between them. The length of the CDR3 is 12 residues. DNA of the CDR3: TGTGCCAGCAAGGCGGGGTTCACTGAAGCTTTCTTT. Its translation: CASKAGFTEAFF.